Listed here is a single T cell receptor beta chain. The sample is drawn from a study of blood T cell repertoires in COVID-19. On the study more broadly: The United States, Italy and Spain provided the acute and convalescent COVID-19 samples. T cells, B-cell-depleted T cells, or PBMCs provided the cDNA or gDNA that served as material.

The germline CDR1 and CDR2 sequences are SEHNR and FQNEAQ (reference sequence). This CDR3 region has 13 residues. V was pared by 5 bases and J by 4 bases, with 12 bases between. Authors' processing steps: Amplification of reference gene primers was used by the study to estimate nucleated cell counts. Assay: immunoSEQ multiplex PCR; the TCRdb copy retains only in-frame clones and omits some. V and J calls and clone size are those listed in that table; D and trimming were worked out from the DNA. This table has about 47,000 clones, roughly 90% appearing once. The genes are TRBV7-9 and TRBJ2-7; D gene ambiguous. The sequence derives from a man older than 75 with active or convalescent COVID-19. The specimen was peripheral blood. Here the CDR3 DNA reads TGTGCCAGCAGCCGACAAGAAATATACGAGCAGTACTTC. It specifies CASSRQEIYEQYF.